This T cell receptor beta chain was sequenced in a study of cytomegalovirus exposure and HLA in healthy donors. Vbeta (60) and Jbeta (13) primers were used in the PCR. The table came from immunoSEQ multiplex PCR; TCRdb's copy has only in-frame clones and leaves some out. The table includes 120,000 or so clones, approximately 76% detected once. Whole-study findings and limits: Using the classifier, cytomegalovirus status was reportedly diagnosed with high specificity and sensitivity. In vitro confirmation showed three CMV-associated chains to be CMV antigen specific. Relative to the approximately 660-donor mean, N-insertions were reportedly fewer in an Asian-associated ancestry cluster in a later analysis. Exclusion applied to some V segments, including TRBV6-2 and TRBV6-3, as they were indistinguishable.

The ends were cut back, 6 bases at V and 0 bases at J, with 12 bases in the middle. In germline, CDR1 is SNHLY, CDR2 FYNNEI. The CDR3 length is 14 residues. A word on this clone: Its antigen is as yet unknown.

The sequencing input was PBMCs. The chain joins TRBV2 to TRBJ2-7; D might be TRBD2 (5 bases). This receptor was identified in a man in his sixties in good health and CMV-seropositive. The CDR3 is CASRLDGNSYEQYF. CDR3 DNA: TGTGCCAGCAGGTTGGACGGGAACTCCTACGAGCAGTACTTC.